A selection of T cell receptor beta chains follows, all from one sample in a study of T cell responses to AZD1222 COVID-19 vaccine. TCRdb keeps only in-frame clones here, not all; method: immunoSEQ multiplex PCR. The table records some 80,000 clones, approximately 90% of them present only once. Sequencing used peripheral blood, obtained on day 0 of AZD1222 vaccination. The origin of the receptors is an adult in good health. Each CDR3 is given with its conserved first and last residue. The order of the fields is J gene, V gene, CDR3 protein.

J: TRBJ2-3
V: TRBV5-6
CDR3: CASSRDSGLTDTQYF

J: TRBJ2-2
V: TRBV10-3
CDR3: CAISSSAPQGGYGELFF

J: TRBJ2-7
V: TRBV11-3
CDR3: CASSFIGQGTYEQYF

J: TRBJ1-2
V: TRBV6-6
CDR3: CASSWDRNYGYTF

J: TRBJ1-1
V: TRBV27
CDR3: CASSLQRDTEAFF

J: TRBJ2-1
V: TRBV7-9
CDR3: CASSLGLAVGEQFF

J: TRBJ1-4
V: TRBV6-2/TRBV6-3
CDR3: CASSSGQGKLFF

J: TRBJ1-2
V: TRBV23-1
CDR3: CASICDGYTF

J: TRBJ2-2
V: TRBV15
CDR3: CATSRDTLVLNTGELFF

J: TRBJ1-2
V: TRBV24-1
CDR3: CATSDLDRAGGYTF

J: TRBJ1-2
V: TRBV3-1/TRBV3-2
CDR3: CASARRSSYGYTF

J: TRBJ1-1
V: TRBV4-1
CDR3: CASSQGPLLNTEAFF

J: TRBJ1-5
V: TRBV30
CDR3: CAWGTVNQPQHF

J: TRBJ1-2
V: TRBV15
CDR3: CATSLGQGLRGYTF

J: TRBJ1-4
V: TRBV27
CDR3: CASSFFPTGADEKLFF

J: TRBJ1-5
V: TRBV5-1
CDR3: CASSLGVGSNQPQHF

J: TRBJ1-2
V: TRBV5-4
CDR3: CASSPQGLYGYTF

J: TRBJ2-3
V: TRBV28
CDR3: CASSFGGSLDTQYF

J: TRBJ1-5
V: TRBV18
CDR3: CASSQSENQPQHF

J: TRBJ2-1
V: TRBV5-1
CDR3: CASRRTASGYNEQFF

J: TRBJ1-2
V: TRBV12-3/TRBV12-4
CDR3: CASSPRLRGYTF

J: TRBJ1-2
V: TRBV7-9
CDR3: CASSFGTMNYGYTF